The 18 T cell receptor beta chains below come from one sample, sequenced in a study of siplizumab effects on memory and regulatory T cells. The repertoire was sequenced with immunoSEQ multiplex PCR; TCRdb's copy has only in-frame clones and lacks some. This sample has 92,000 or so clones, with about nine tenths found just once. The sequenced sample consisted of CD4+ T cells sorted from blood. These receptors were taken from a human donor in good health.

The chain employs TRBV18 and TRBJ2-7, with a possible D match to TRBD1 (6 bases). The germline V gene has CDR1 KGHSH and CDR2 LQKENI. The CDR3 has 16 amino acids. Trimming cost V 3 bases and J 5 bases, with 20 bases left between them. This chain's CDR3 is CASSPITGLIINEQYF. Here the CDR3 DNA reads TGTGCCAGCTCACCGATTACAGGGCTGATTATCAACGAGCAGTACTTC.

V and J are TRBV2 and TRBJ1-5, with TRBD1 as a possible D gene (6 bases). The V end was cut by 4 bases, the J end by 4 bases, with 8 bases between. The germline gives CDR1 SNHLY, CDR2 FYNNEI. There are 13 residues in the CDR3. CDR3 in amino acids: CASSGQENQPQHF. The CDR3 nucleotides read TGTGCCAGCAGTGGACAGGAGAATCAGCCCCAGCATTTT. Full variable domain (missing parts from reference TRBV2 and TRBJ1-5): EPEVTQTPSHQVTQMGQEVILRCVPISNHLYFYWYRQILGQKVEFLVSFYNNEISEKSEIFDDQFSVERPDGSNFTLKIRSTKLEDSAMYFCASSGQENQPQHFGDGTRLSIL.

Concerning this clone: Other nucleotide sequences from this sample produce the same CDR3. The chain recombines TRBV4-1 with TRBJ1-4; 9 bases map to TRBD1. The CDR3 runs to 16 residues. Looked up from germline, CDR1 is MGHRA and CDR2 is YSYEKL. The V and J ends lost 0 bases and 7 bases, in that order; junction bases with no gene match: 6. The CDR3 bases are TGCGCCAGCAGCCAAGACCCCGGGACAGGGTTTGAAAAACTGTTTTTT. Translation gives CASSQDPGTGFEKLFF.

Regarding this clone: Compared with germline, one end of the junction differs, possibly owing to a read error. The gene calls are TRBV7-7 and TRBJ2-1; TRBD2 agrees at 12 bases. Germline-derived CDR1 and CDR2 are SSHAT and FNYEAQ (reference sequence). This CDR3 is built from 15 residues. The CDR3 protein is CASSLLAGGYNEQFF. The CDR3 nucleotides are TGTGCTAGCAGCTTACTAGCGGGAGGCTACAATGAGCAGTTCTTC.

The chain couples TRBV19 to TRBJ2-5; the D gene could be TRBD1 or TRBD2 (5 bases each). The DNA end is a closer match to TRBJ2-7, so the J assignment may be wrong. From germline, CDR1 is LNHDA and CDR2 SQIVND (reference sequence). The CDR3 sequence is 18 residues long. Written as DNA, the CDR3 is TGTGCCAGTAGGGGGGATGGGGCCACCCAAAGTCGCCCCTACGAGCAGTACTTC. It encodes CASRGDGATQSRPYEQYF.

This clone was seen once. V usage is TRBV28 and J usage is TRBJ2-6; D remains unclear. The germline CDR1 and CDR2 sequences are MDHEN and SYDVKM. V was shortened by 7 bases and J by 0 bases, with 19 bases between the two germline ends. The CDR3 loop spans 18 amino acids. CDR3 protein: CASNPVRPSSSGANVLTF. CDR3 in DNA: TGTGCCAGCAACCCAGTCAGGCCCTCGAGCTCTGGGGCCAACGTCCTGACTTTC.

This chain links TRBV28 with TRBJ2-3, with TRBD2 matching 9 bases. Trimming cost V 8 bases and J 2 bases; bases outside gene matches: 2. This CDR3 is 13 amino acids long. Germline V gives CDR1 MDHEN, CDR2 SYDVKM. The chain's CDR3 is CASLAGPTDTQYF. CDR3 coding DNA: TGTGCCAGCCTAGCGGGACCCACAGATACGCAGTATTTT.

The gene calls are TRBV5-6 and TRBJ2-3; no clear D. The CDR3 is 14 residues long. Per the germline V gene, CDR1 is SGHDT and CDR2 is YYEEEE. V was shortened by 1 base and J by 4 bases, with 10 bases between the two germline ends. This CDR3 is CASSLIVLADTQYF. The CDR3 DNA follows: TGTGCCAGCAGCTTGATAGTTTTGGCAGATACGCAGTATTTT. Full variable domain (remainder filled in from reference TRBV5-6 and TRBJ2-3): DAGVTQSPTHLIKTRGQQVTLRCSPKSGHDTVSWYQQALGQGPQFIFQYYEEEERQRGNFPDRFSGHQFPNYSSELNVNALLLGDSALYLCASSLIVLADTQYFGPGTRLTVL.

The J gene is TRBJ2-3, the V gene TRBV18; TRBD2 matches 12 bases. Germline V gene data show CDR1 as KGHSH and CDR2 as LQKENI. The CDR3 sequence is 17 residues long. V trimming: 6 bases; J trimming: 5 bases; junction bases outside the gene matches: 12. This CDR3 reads CASSPYLAGGPIDTQYF. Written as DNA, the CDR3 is TGTGCCAGCTCCCCGTACCTAGCGGGAGGGCCAATAGATACGCAGTATTTT.

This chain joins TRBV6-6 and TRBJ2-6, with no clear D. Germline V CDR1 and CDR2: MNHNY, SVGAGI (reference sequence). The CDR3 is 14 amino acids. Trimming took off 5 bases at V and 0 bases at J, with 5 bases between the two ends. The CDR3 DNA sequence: TGTGCCAGCAGTCGTTTCTCTGGGGCCAACGTCCTGACTTTC. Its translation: CASSRFSGANVLTF.

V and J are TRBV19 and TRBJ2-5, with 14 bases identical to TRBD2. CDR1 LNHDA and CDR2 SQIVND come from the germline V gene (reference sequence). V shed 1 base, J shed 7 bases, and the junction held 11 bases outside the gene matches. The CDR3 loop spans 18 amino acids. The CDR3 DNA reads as TGTGCCAGTAGTATAGGGACTAGCGGGAGGCCGTCTTCGTCGACCCAGTACTTC. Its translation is CASSIGTSGRPSSSTQYF.

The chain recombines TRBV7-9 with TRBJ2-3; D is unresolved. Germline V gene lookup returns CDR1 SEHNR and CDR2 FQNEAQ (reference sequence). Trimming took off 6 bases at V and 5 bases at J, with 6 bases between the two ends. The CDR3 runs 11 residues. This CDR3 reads CASSQVDTQYF. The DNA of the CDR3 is TGTGCCAGCAGTCAGGTAGATACGCAGTATTTT.

CDR3 nucleotide sequence: TGTGCCAGCAGCGTAGATCCGACTCGCTCTGGAAACACCATATATTTT. Translated, it gives CASSVDPTRSGNTIYF. The chain combines TRBV9 with TRBJ1-3; D is unresolved. In germline, CDR1 is SGDLS, CDR2 YYNGEE. V lost 0 bases and J 0 bases, leaving 10 bases between the germline ends. This CDR3 spans 16 amino acids.

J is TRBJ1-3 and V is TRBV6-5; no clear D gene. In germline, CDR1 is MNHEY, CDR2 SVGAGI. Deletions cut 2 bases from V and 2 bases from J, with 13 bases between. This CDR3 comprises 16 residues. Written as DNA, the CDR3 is TGTGCCAGCAGTTACGGCCCAGGCGGAGCTGGAAACACCATATATTTT. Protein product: CASSYGPGGAGNTIYF.

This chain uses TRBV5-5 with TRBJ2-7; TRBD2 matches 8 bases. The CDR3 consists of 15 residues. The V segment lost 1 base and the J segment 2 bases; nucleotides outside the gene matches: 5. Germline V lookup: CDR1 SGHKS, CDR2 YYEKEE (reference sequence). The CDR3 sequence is CASSLMTSVTYEQYF. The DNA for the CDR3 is TGTGCCAGCAGCTTGATGACTAGCGTAACCTACGAGCAGTACTTC. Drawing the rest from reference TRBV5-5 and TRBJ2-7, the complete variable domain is DAGVTQSPTHLIKTRGQQVTLRCSPISGHKSVSWYQQVLGQGPQFIFQYYEKEERGRGNFPDRFSARQFPNYSSELNVNALLLGDSALYLCASSLMTSVTYEQYFGPGTRLTVT.

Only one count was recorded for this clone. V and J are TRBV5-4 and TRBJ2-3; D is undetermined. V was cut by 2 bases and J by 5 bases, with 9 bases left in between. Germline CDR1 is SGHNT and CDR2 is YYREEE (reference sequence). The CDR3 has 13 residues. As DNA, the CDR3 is TGTGCCAGCAGCTTAGAGAAGGGAGATACGCAGTATTTT. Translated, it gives CASSLEKGDTQYF.

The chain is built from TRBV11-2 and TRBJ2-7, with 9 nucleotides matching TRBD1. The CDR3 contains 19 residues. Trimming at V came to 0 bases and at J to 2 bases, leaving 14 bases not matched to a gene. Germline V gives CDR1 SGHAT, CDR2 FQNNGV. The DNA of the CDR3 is TGTGCCAGCAGCTTAGATGCTTCGTCGGACAGGGGAAACCCCTACGAGCAGTACTTC. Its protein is CASSLDASSDRGNPYEQYF.

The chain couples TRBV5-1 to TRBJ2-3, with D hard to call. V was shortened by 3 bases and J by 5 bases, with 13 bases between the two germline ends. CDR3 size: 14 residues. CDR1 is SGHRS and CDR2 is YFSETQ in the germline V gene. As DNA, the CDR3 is TGCGCCAGCAGCTACTTACCGAGAAGAGATACGCAGTATTTT. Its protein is CASSYLPRRDTQYF.